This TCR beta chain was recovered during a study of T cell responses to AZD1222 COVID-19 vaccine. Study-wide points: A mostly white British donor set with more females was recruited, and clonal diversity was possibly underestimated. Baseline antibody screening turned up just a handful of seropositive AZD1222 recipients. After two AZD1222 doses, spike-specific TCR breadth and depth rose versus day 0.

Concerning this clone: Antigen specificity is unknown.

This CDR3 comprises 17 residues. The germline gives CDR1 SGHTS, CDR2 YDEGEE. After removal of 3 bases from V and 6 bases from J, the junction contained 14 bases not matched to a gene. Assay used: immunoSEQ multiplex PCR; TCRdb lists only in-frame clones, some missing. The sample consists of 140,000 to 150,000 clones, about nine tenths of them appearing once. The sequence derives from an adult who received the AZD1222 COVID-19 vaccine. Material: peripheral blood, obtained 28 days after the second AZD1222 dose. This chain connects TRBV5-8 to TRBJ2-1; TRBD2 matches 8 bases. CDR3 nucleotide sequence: TGTGCCAGCAGCTCCGTGCCCGGGACTAGAAGGACCAATGAGCAGTTCTTC. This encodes CASSSVPGTRRTNEQFF.